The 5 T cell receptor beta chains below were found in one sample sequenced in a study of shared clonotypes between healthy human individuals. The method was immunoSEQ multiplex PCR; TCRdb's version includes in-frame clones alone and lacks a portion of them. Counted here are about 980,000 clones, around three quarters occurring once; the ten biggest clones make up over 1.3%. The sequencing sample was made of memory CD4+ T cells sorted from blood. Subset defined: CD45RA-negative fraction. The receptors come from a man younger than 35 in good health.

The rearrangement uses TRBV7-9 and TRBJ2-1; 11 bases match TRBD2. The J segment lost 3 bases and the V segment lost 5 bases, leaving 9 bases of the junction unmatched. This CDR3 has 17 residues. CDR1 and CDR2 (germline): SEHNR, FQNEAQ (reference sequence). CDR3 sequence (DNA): TGTGCCAGCAGCCCAAGACCGGGACTAGCGGTCTACAATGAGCAGTTCTTC. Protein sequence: CASSPRPGLAVYNEQFF.

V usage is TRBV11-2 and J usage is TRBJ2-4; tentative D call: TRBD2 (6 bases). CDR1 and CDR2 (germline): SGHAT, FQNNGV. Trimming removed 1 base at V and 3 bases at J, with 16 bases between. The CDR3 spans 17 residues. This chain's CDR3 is CASSLGGLKVDKNIQYF. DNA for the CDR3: TGTGCCAGCAGCTTAGGGGGACTGAAGGTCGACAAAAACATTCAGTACTTC.

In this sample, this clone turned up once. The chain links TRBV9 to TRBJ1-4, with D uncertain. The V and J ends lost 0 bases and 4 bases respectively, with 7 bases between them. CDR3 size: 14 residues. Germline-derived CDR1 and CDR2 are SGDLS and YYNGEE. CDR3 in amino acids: CASSVGQINEKLFF. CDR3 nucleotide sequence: TGTGCCAGCAGCGTAGGGCAGATTAATGAAAAACTGTTTTTT.

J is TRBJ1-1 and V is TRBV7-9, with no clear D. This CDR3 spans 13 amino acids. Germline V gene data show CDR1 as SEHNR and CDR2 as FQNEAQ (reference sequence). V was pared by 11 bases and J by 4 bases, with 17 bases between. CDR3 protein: CASARVSGTEAFF. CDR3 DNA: TGTGCCTCCGCAAGGGTTTCCGGCACTGAAGCTTTCTTT.

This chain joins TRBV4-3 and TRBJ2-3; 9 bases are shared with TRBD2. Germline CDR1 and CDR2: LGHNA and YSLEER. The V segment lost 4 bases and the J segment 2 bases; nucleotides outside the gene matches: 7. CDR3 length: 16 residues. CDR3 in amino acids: CASSRISGGHTDTQYF. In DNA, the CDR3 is TGCGCCAGCAGCCGGATTAGCGGGGGTCACACAGATACGCAGTATTTT.